The present entry profiles one T cell receptor (beta chain) with its context. Its antigen is unidentified. The data were taken from a study of T cells in localized non-small cell lung cancer. Study observations and caveats: Measurement of T cell clonality placed uninvolved adjacent lung highest, above the level in tumor. In adjacent lung appeared a median about 57 of the top 100 tumor clones. Higher T cell density in the blood was associated with longer overall survival, whereas higher adjacent-lung clonality associated with shorter survival. The study sequenced only one region of the tumor. As a result, intratumor heterogeneity could not be excluded and remains possible.

Only in-frame clones appear in the TCRdb table, and some are missing; sequencing was by immunoSEQ multiplex PCR. The sample has about 19,000 clones, 85% to 95% seen once. With V trimmed by 4 bases and J by 4 bases, 6 bases remained unmatched. Germline CDR1 is ENHRY and CDR2 is SYGVKD. This CDR3 comprises 15 residues. The TCR was taken from a male donor older than 55 with stage I squamous cell lung carcinoma. The sequencing used peripheral blood, collected before any cancer treatment. V and J are TRBV10-3 and TRBJ2-3; 9 nucleotides match TRBD2. CDR3 in amino acids: CAISGLAGVPDTQYF. The CDR3 DNA reads TGTGCCATCAGTGGATTAGCGGGAGTTCCAGATACGCAGTATTTT.